Listed below are T cell receptor beta chains from one sample, sequenced in a study of blood T cell repertoires in COVID-19. Clones were read by immunoSEQ multiplex PCR, and TCRdb kept only the in-frame ones, dropping some. The table has under 200,000 clones, around 80% seen once; the top ten hold approximately 7%. Material for sequencing was peripheral blood. Source of these receptors: a man aged 65-85 years with active or convalescent COVID-19. Both conserved end residues are part of each CDR3. Fields, in order: clone size, D gene, V gene, J gene, CDR3 DNA, CDR3 protein. D genes are given only for firm matches. The size field is filled for only some rows; it gives once, few, many or a size class.

-	-	TRBV4-2	TRBJ1-3	TGTGCCAGCAGCCCCCACGGGGGTGTCTCTGGAAACACCATATATTTT	CASSPHGGVSGNTIYF
-	-	TRBV6-5	TRBJ1-1	TGTGCCAGCAGTTACTCCCAGGGGCCCACTGAAGCTTTCTTT	CASSYSQGPTEAFF
-	TRBD2	TRBV4-2	TRBJ2-1	TGTGCCAGCAGCCAAGATCCCAGCGGGGGGTACAATGAGCAGTTCTTC	CASSQDPSGGYNEQFF
-	TRBD1	TRBV6-1	TRBJ2-1	TGTGCCAGCAGTGACCCGGGACAGGGAGGGGGCAATGAGCAGTTCTTC	CASSDPGQGGGNEQFF
-	-	TRBV27	TRBJ1-1	TGTGCCAGCAGTTTAGTGGCGGGGGGGGGCACTGAAGCTTTCTTT	CASSLVAGGGTEAFF
-	TRBD2	TRBV24-1	TRBJ2-1	TGTGCCACCAGTGATTTGCGGCTAGCGGGGGACTACAATGAGCAGTTCTTC	CATSDLRLAGDYNEQFF
-	TRBD2	TRBV5-1	TRBJ2-1	TGCGCCAGCAGCAACTTAACTAGCGGGGGGGCCTACAATGAGCAGTTCTTC	CASSNLTSGGAYNEQFF
-	-	TRBV2	TRBJ2-3	TGTGCCAGCAGTCGGGACTTCGTCACAGATACGCAGTATTTT	CASSRDFVTDTQYF
-	-	TRBV2	TRBJ1-6	TGTGCCAGCATCCAGGGCTATAATTCACCCCTCCACTTT	CASIQGYNSPLHF
-	-	TRBV6-5	TRBJ1-1	TGTGCCAGCAGTTACTCGAGCGCCAGGGAAGGCACTGAAGCTTTCTTT	CASSYSSAREGTEAFF
-	TRBD2	TRBV6-2/TRBV6-3	TRBJ2-7	TGTGCCAGCAGTTGGGGCGGGGGTACCTACGAGCAGTACTTC	CASSWGGGTYEQYF
-	-	TRBV19	TRBJ1-4	TGTGCCAGTAAGGGGGTATCAACTAATGAAAAACTGTTTTTT	CASKGVSTNEKLFF
-	TRBD1	TRBV7-9	TRBJ2-7	TGTGCCAGCAGCCCGGACAGGGTGTCCTACGAGCAGTACTTC	CASSPDRVSYEQYF
-	TRBD1	TRBV19	TRBJ2-2	TGTGCCAGTAGCTTCAACAGGGGGTCGGACACCGGGGAGCTGTTTTTT	CASSFNRGSDTGELFF
-	-	TRBV12-5	TRBJ1-1	TGTGCTAGTTACCTGGCAGGGAACACTGAAGCTTTCTTT	CASYLAGNTEAFF
-	-	TRBV24-1	TRBJ2-3	TGTGCCACCAGTGACCCTACTCTAGGCACAGATACGCAGTATTTT	CATSDPTLGTDTQYF
-	-	TRBV19	TRBJ1-6	TGTGCCAGTAGTATAGATGGAGGGGCGACTTCACCCCTCCACTTT	CASSIDGGATSPLHF
-	-	TRBV10-1	TRBJ1-6	TGCGCCAGCAGTCCCGGACAGATAAATTCACCCCTCCACTTT	CASSPGQINSPLHF
-	TRBD2	TRBV10-3	TRBJ2-2	TGTGCCACCCGGGCTAGCGGGGGTTCCGGGGGGACCGGGGAGCTGTTTTTT	CATRASGGSGGTGELFF
-	-	TRBV11-2	TRBJ1-1	TGTGCCAGCAGCTTAGATCTTACTGAAGCTTTCTTT	CASSLDLTEAFF
-	-	TRBV2	TRBJ2-2	TGTGCCAGCAGCACAAACACCGGGGAGCTGTTTTTT	CASSTNTGELFF
-	-	TRBV5-1	TRBJ2-7	TGCGCCAGCAGCTTGACAGACGAGCAGTACTTC	CASSLTDEQYF
few	-	TRBV19	TRBJ2-2	TGTGCCAGTAGTAACTGGTCCCACACCGGGGAGCTGTTTTTT	CASSNWSHTGELFF
-	-	TRBV9	TRBJ2-7	TGTACCAGCAGCGTAGGGCCCTCGGGCGAGCAGTACTTC	CTSSVGPSGEQYF
-	-	TRBV21-1	TRBJ1-2	TGTGCCAGCATCCCCAGGGGTGGCTACACCTTC	CASIPRGGYTF
-	TRBD1	TRBV10-3	TRBJ2-5	TGTGCCATCCGGACAGGGCAAGAGACCCAGTACTTC	CAIRTGQETQYF